A selection of T cell receptor beta chains follows, all from one sample in a study of blood T cell repertoires in COVID-19. Profiling relied on immunoSEQ multiplex PCR, and the TCRdb table lists in-frame clones only, not all of them. The sample lists about 410,000 clones, 80% to 90% occurring once. The sequencing sample was made of peripheral blood. Source of these receptors: a young woman with active or convalescent COVID-19. Both conserved end residues are part of each CDR3. Fields, in order: CDR3 protein, D gene, J gene, clone size, V gene, CDR3 length. A D gene is named only where the DNA matches it firmly. Not all rows give a size; the values are once, few, many and, for expanded clones, a class.

CDR3aa: CASTPLVGQANTGELFF
d_gene: -
j_gene: TRBJ2-2
abundance: -
v_gene: TRBV4-1
len: 17

CDR3aa: CASSEVPGYTEAFF
d_gene: -
j_gene: TRBJ1-1
abundance: -
v_gene: TRBV6-1
len: 14

CDR3aa: CAISESVPGGTGGYTF
d_gene: TRBD1
j_gene: TRBJ1-2
abundance: -
v_gene: TRBV10-3
len: 16

CDR3aa: CASREAGRTDTQYF
d_gene: -
j_gene: TRBJ2-3
abundance: -
v_gene: TRBV19
len: 14

CDR3aa: CASHSGGPQEAFF
d_gene: -
j_gene: TRBJ1-1
abundance: -
v_gene: TRBV11-2
len: 13

CDR3aa: CASSPQQNRGLEAFF
d_gene: TRBD1
j_gene: TRBJ1-1
abundance: -
v_gene: TRBV18
len: 15

CDR3aa: CASSLDPGGGTEAFF
d_gene: -
j_gene: TRBJ1-1
abundance: -
v_gene: TRBV5-1
len: 15

CDR3aa: CASSQPSHRGSNQPQHF
d_gene: TRBD1
j_gene: TRBJ1-5
abundance: once
v_gene: TRBV7-9
len: 17

CDR3aa: CASSSSDRRNYGYTF
d_gene: -
j_gene: TRBJ1-2
abundance: -
v_gene: TRBV6-5
len: 15

CDR3aa: CASSFGTDNEKLFF
d_gene: TRBD1
j_gene: TRBJ1-4
abundance: once
v_gene: TRBV5-1
len: 14

CDR3aa: CASSLSISGGAPKKETQYF
d_gene: TRBD2
j_gene: TRBJ2-5
abundance: -
v_gene: TRBV5-1
len: 19

CDR3aa: CASSENLGNEQYF
d_gene: -
j_gene: TRBJ2-7
abundance: -
v_gene: TRBV10-1
len: 13

CDR3aa: CAWSTTGSLGTEAFF
d_gene: TRBD1
j_gene: TRBJ1-1
abundance: -
v_gene: TRBV30
len: 15

CDR3aa: CASTTRRTGHYEQYF
d_gene: TRBD1
j_gene: TRBJ2-7
abundance: -
v_gene: TRBV2
len: 15

CDR3aa: CAISDRDISRSGNTIYF
d_gene: -
j_gene: TRBJ1-3
abundance: -
v_gene: TRBV10-3
len: 17

CDR3aa: CASSQNRDFNSPLHF
d_gene: -
j_gene: TRBJ1-6
abundance: -
v_gene: TRBV5-1
len: 15

CDR3aa: CASSQTDRVGTEAFF
d_gene: TRBD1
j_gene: TRBJ1-1
abundance: -
v_gene: TRBV4-1
len: 15

CDR3aa: CASSLATLTGINTEAFF
d_gene: -
j_gene: TRBJ1-1
abundance: -
v_gene: TRBV11-2
len: 17

CDR3aa: CASSPGGATYNEQFF
d_gene: TRBD1
j_gene: TRBJ2-1
abundance: few
v_gene: TRBV5-4
len: 15

CDR3aa: CASSSEGDNSPLHF
d_gene: -
j_gene: TRBJ1-6
abundance: -
v_gene: TRBV28
len: 14

CDR3aa: CATGQGNTGELFF
d_gene: TRBD1
j_gene: TRBJ2-2
abundance: -
v_gene: TRBV6-5
len: 13

CDR3aa: CASSLVAGVTSQQYF
d_gene: TRBD2
j_gene: TRBJ2-7
abundance: once
v_gene: TRBV5-4
len: 15

CDR3aa: CASSVGGGIGNTIYF
d_gene: -
j_gene: TRBJ1-3
abundance: -
v_gene: TRBV9
len: 15

CDR3aa: CASSPGGGGNNFEAFF
d_gene: -
j_gene: TRBJ1-1
abundance: -
v_gene: TRBV11-3
len: 16

CDR3aa: CASSFDAGVGTDTQYF
d_gene: TRBD2
j_gene: TRBJ2-3
abundance: -
v_gene: TRBV5-1
len: 16

CDR3aa: CASSPPPGVVYGYTF
d_gene: -
j_gene: TRBJ1-2
abundance: -
v_gene: TRBV18
len: 15

CDR3aa: CAISALAGGHTDTQYF
d_gene: TRBD2
j_gene: TRBJ2-3
abundance: -
v_gene: TRBV10-3
len: 16

CDR3aa: CASSTRAEPQHF
d_gene: -
j_gene: TRBJ1-5
abundance: -
v_gene: TRBV6-6
len: 12

CDR3aa: CASSWGQDTEAFF
d_gene: TRBD1
j_gene: TRBJ1-1
abundance: -
v_gene: TRBV27
len: 13

CDR3aa: CASSPSLAGGSSYNEQFF
d_gene: TRBD2
j_gene: TRBJ2-1
abundance: once
v_gene: TRBV5-4
len: 18

CDR3aa: CASPLTVTNYGYTF
d_gene: -
j_gene: TRBJ1-2
abundance: few
v_gene: TRBV5-1
len: 14

CDR3aa: CASSYTAAGGAREQYF
d_gene: TRBD2
j_gene: TRBJ2-7
abundance: -
v_gene: TRBV6-2/TRBV6-3
len: 16

CDR3aa: CASSQAGGNTEAFF
d_gene: -
j_gene: TRBJ1-1
abundance: -
v_gene: TRBV3-1/TRBV3-2
len: 14

CDR3aa: CASSTGQGDYEQYF
d_gene: TRBD1
j_gene: TRBJ2-7
abundance: -
v_gene: TRBV5-1
len: 14

CDR3aa: CAWSVRASGRVSYEQYF
d_gene: TRBD2
j_gene: TRBJ2-7
abundance: -
v_gene: TRBV30
len: 17

CDR3aa: CASSRRGSSTEQYF
d_gene: TRBD2
j_gene: TRBJ2-7
abundance: -
v_gene: TRBV3-1/TRBV3-2
len: 14

CDR3aa: CASSYNQVEGGKLFF
d_gene: -
j_gene: TRBJ1-4
abundance: -
v_gene: TRBV6-2/TRBV6-3
len: 15

CDR3aa: CASSVEPWSQGHNEQFF
d_gene: TRBD1
j_gene: TRBJ2-1
abundance: -
v_gene: TRBV9
len: 17

CDR3aa: CASVQDRRDTIYF
d_gene: TRBD1
j_gene: TRBJ1-3
abundance: -
v_gene: TRBV12-5
len: 13

CDR3aa: CASSAGQTYGYTF
d_gene: TRBD1
j_gene: TRBJ1-2
abundance: -
v_gene: TRBV5-6
len: 13

CDR3aa: CASSLSTGGNEKLFF
d_gene: -
j_gene: TRBJ1-4
abundance: -
v_gene: TRBV5-1
len: 15

CDR3aa: CASRTRGRNSPLHF
d_gene: -
j_gene: TRBJ1-6
abundance: -
v_gene: TRBV6-5
len: 14

CDR3aa: CASTSLAGVVDTQYF
d_gene: TRBD2
j_gene: TRBJ2-3
abundance: -
v_gene: TRBV6-5
len: 15

CDR3aa: CASSFWGTGLGNQPQHF
d_gene: TRBD1
j_gene: TRBJ1-5
abundance: -
v_gene: TRBV5-6
len: 17

CDR3aa: CASSMWTGNEKLFF
d_gene: TRBD1
j_gene: TRBJ1-4
abundance: -
v_gene: TRBV19
len: 14

CDR3aa: CAISDKDRGFTDTQYF
d_gene: TRBD1
j_gene: TRBJ2-3
abundance: -
v_gene: TRBV10-3
len: 16

CDR3aa: CASRVSGSLYEQYF
d_gene: -
j_gene: TRBJ2-7
abundance: -
v_gene: TRBV6-6
len: 14

CDR3aa: CSVVDSYEQYF
d_gene: -
j_gene: TRBJ2-7
abundance: -
v_gene: TRBV29-1
len: 11

CDR3aa: CASSYAYRNRNSPLHF
d_gene: -
j_gene: TRBJ1-6
abundance: -
v_gene: TRBV6-6
len: 16

CDR3aa: CASSELSGGPGEQFF
d_gene: TRBD2
j_gene: TRBJ2-1
abundance: -
v_gene: TRBV6-1
len: 15

CDR3aa: CASSLGAISGNTIYF
d_gene: -
j_gene: TRBJ1-3
abundance: -
v_gene: TRBV5-6
len: 15

CDR3aa: CASSPDIYGYTF
d_gene: -
j_gene: TRBJ1-2
abundance: -
v_gene: TRBV18
len: 12

CDR3aa: CASSKALGRYEQYF
d_gene: -
j_gene: TRBJ2-7
abundance: -
v_gene: TRBV21-1
len: 14

CDR3aa: CASRSSRGPVYEQYF
d_gene: TRBD1
j_gene: TRBJ2-7
abundance: -
v_gene: TRBV11-2
len: 15